Listed below are T cell receptor beta chains from one sample, sequenced in a study of blood T cells in healthy people across ages. Via MiXCR, TCRdb re-called the 5' RACE reads, giving one row per CDR3 protein. The sample includes about 780,000 distinct CDR3 sequences, 46% of them seen just once. Sequenced: blood. The receptors stem from a man older than 75 in good health. CDR3s include the opening cysteine and the closing phenylalanine or tryptophan. A D gene is named only where the DNA matches it firmly. Clone size is stated in some rows and not others, as once, few, many or a class when expanded.

>-|TRBV27|TRBJ1-2|-
CASSHTEGGYTF
TGTGCCAGCAGTCATACCGAGGGGGGCTACACCTTC
>few|TRBV10-3|TRBJ1-6|-
CAISESQGQANSPLHF
TGTGCCATCAGTGAGTCGCAGGGCCAAGCTAATTCACCCCTCCACTTT
>-|TRBV29-1|TRBJ2-7|-
CSVGDAIYEQYF
TGCAGCGTTGGCGACGCCATATACGAGCAGTACTTC
>-|TRBV12-3/TRBV12-4|TRBJ2-1|TRBD2
CASSLGLAGNVGFF
TGTGCCAGCAGTTTAGGACTAGCGGGTAACGTAGGGTTCTTC
>-|TRBV7-2|TRBJ2-5|TRBD2
CASSFGLGETQYF
TGTGCCAGCAGCTTCGGACTAGGAGAGACCCAGTACTTC
>-|TRBV20-1|TRBJ2-5|-
CSASPADWQDYNEQYF
TGCAGTGCTAGTCCCGCTGACTGGCAGGACTACAATGAGCAGTACTTC
>-|TRBV20-1|TRBJ1-1|-
CSARVRDRMRTEAFF
TGCAGTGCTAGAGTTCGAGACAGAATGAGGACTGAAGCTTTCTTT
>-|TRBV11-2|TRBJ2-1|-
CASSLSRFATNEQFF
TGTGCCAGCAGCTTATCGAGGTTTGCAACCAATGAGCAGTTCTTC
>-|TRBV14|TRBJ2-5|-
CASSDLGLPGPGKETQYF
TGTGCCAGCAGCGACCTGGGACTCCCAGGTCCCGGGAAAGAGACCCAGTACTTC
>-|TRBV7-9|TRBJ2-3|TRBD2
CASSPGLAGAGTDTQYF
TGTGCCAGCAGCCCTGGACTAGCGGGAGCCGGAACAGATACGCAGTATTTT
>many|TRBV5-1|TRBJ2-6|-
CASSLQGSGANVLTF
TGTGCCAGCAGCTTACAGGGATCTGGGGCCAACGTCCTGACTTTC
>-|TRBV20-1|TRBJ1-1|TRBD1
CSAPGQVDTEAFF
TGCAGTGCCCCGGGACAGGTGGATACTGAAGCTTTCTTT
>-|TRBV27|TRBJ2-6|-
CASSPVGTNVLTF
TGTGCCAGCAGTCCGGTTGGGACCAACGTCCTGACTTTC
>-|TRBV18|TRBJ2-5|TRBD1
CASSPRDRGIETQYF
TGTGCCAGCTCACCACGCGACAGGGGAATAGAGACCCAGTACTTC
>few|TRBV28|TRBJ2-5|-
CASSPGLGVETQYF
TGTGCCAGCAGTCCGGGACTGGGAGTGGAAACCCAGTACTTC
>few|TRBV19|TRBJ1-4|TRBD1
CASSSRATGGAVRMKDEKLFF
TGTGCCAGTAGTTCGAGAGCCACAGGGGGCGCGGTAAGAATGAAGGATGAAAAACTGTTTTTT
>few|TRBV7-2|TRBJ2-5|TRBD2
CASRPTLLAGVETQYF
TGTGCCAGCAGGCCGACCCTTCTAGCGGGAGTCGAGACCCAGTACTTC
>-|TRBV18|TRBJ2-7|TRBD1
CASSPNRGYEQYF
TGTGCCAGCTCACCAAACAGGGGCTACGAGCAGTACTTC
>-|TRBV25-1|TRBJ2-3|-
CASSEDRGVADTQYF
TGTGCCAGCAGTGAAGACCGGGGAGTGGCAGATACGCAGTATTTT
>-|TRBV7-9|TRBJ2-3|-
CASRILVGQSDTQYF
TGTGCCAGCAGGATTCTCGTAGGACAGTCAGATACGCAGTATTTT
>-|TRBV3-1|TRBJ2-1|TRBD2
CASSQTKARASGPSYNEQFF
TGTGCCAGCAGCCAAACTAAGGCTAGGGCTAGCGGACCCTCCTACAATGAGCAGTTCTTC
>few|TRBV27|TRBJ2-2|-
CASSLSRTTLGELFF
TGTGCCAGCAGTTTATCAAGGACTACCCTCGGGGAGCTGTTTTTT
>-|TRBV29-1|TRBJ1-1|TRBD1
CSVGTGTGGTEAFF
TGCAGCGTTGGAACCGGGACAGGGGGCACTGAAGCTTTCTTT
>-|TRBV10-3|TRBJ2-3|-
CAISGRLGQTDTQYF
TGTGCCATCAGTGGAAGACTAGGACAAACAGATACGCAGTATTTT
>many|TRBV28|TRBJ2-6|-
CASSHGGHISGANVLTF
TGTGCCAGCAGCCACGGGGGACACATCTCTGGGGCCAACGTCCTGACTTTC
>-|TRBV19|TRBJ2-1|TRBD2
CASSPTTLAGLPYNEQFF
TGTGCCAGTAGTCCGACGACACTAGCGGGTCTCCCCTACAATGAGCAGTTCTTC
>-|TRBV7-2|TRBJ2-7|TRBD2
CASSSPRDYYEQYF
TGTGCCAGCAGCTCACCCCGGGACTACTACGAGCAGTACTTC
>-|TRBV24-1|TRBJ2-7|-
CATSVKDSEQYF
TGTGCCACCAGTGTCAAGGACTCCGAGCAGTACTTC
>-|TRBV2|TRBJ1-5|-
CASSPGQVEGQPQHF
TGTGCCAGCAGTCCGGGTCAGGTGGAAGGGCAGCCCCAGCATTTT
>-|TRBV12-3/TRBV12-4|TRBJ2-1|-
CASTTSAGSGHEQFF
TGTGCCAGCACCACTTCGGCGGGGAGCGGGCATGAGCAGTTCTTC
>few|TRBV29-1|TRBJ2-3|-
CSVEFQGRTDTQYF
TGCAGCGTTGAATTCCAGGGGCGCACAGATACGCAGTATTTT
>few|TRBV18|TRBJ2-7|-
CASSPTRDKGSYEQYF
TGTGCCAGCTCACCAACACGGGACAAGGGCTCCTACGAGCAGTACTTC
>-|TRBV4-2|TRBJ2-5|-
CASSREDQQETQYF
TGTGCCAGCAGCCGGGAGGACCAACAAGAGACCCAGTACTTC
>-|TRBV4-2|TRBJ2-1|TRBD2
CASSLAQREVANEQFF
TGTGCCAGCAGCCTAGCACAGCGGGAGGTTGCCAATGAGCAGTTCTTC
>-|TRBV2|TRBJ2-4|-
CACSGSGIQYF
TGTGCCTGCAGCGGTTCGGGCATTCAGTACTTC
>few|TRBV29-1|TRBJ2-7|TRBD1
CSVGGTGLSEQYF
TGCAGCGTTGGGGGGACAGGGCTCAGCGAGCAGTACTTC
>many|TRBV3-1|TRBJ2-1|-
CASSQNRQGNDEQFF
TGTGCCAGCAGCCAAAATAGACAAGGGAATGATGAGCAGTTCTTC
>few|TRBV20-1|TRBJ2-5|TRBD2
CSAEGSGILETQYF
TGCAGTGCGGAGGGTAGCGGGATTTTGGAGACCCAGTACTTC
>few|TRBV12-3/TRBV12-4|TRBJ2-5|TRBD2
CASSFLAGVVETQYF
TGTGCCAGCAGTTTTCTAGCGGGAGTAGTGGAGACCCAGTACTTC
>-|TRBV20-1|TRBJ1-1|TRBD1
CSAPKGTGMNTEAFF
TGCAGTGCTCCTAAAGGGACAGGGATGAACACTGAAGCTTTCTTT
>few|TRBV12-3/TRBV12-4|TRBJ2-6|TRBD2
CASSRRGTGANVLTF
TGTGCCAGCAGTAGGCGGGGGACTGGGGCCAACGTCCTGACTTTC
>-|TRBV29-1|TRBJ2-1|-
CSVSSRGAEFF
TGCAGCGTCTCTTCCAGGGGGGCGGAGTTCTTC
>few|TRBV12-5|TRBJ2-1|-
CASGPDYNEQFF
TGTGCTAGTGGCCCGGATTACAATGAGCAGTTCTTC
>-|TRBV2|TRBJ2-2|-
CATTQGRAGELFF
TGTGCCACCACACAGGGACGGGCCGGGGAGCTGTTTTTT
>few|TRBV20-1|TRBJ1-2|-
CSARDGGYGYTF
TGCAGTGCCCGCGACGGAGGCTATGGCTACACCTTC
>-|TRBV29-1|TRBJ2-6|-
CSVAYRRTGANALTF
TGCAGCGTTGCTTATCGGCGTACCGGGGCCAACGCCCTGACTTTC
>few|TRBV3-1|TRBJ2-1|TRBD2
CASSLTAGVGEQFF
TGTGCCAGCAGCCTCACAGCGGGAGTGGGTGAGCAGTTCTTC
>few|TRBV5-5|TRBJ2-7|-
CASTLTGKIYEQYF
TGTGCCAGCACCCTGACAGGAAAAATCTACGAGCAGTACTTC
>few|TRBV20-1|TRBJ2-1|-
CSALGPGPYNEQFF
TGCAGTGCACTAGGTCCGGGACCTTACAATGAGCAGTTCTTC
>few|TRBV4-2|TRBJ1-1|TRBD1
CASSHTAHRQGGRMNTEAFF
TGTGCCAGCAGCCACACCGCCCATCGGCAGGGGGGACGTATGAACACTGAAGCTTTCTTT